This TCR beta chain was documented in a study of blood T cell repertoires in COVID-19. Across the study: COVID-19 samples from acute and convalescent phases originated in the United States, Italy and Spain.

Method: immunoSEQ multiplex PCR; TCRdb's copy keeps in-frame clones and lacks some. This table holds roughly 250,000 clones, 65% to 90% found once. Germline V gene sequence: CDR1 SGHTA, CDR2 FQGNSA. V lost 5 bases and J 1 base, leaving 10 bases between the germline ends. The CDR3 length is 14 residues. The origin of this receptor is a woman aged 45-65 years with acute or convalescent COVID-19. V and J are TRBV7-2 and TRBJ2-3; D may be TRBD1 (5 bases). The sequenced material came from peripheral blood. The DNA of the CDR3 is TGTGCCAGCAGCCTCAGGGTCGGCACAGATACGCAGTATTTT. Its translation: CASSLRVGTDTQYF.